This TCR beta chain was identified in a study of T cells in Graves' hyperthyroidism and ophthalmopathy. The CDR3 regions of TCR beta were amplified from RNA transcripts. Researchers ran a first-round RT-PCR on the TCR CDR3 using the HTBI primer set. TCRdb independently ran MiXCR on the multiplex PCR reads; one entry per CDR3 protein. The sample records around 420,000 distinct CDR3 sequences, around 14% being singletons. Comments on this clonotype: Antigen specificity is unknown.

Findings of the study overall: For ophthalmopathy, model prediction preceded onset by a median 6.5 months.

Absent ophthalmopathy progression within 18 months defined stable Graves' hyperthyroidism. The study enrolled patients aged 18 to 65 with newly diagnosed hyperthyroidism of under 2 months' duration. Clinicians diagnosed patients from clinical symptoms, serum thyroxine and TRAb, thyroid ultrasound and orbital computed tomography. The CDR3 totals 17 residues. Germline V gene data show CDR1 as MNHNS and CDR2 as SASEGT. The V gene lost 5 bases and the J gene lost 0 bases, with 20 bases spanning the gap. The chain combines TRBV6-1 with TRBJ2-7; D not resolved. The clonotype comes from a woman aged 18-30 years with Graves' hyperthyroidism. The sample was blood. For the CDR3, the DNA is TGTGCCAGCAGTTATCTTACAAACAGTCAGAGCTCCTACGAGCAGTACTTC. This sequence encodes CASSYLTNSQSSYEQYF.